This paragraph covers one TCR beta chain sequence. This CDR3 is built from 16 residues. The V and J ends lost 3 bases and 5 bases respectively, with 17 bases between them. From germline, CDR1 is LNHDA and CDR2 SQIVND (reference sequence). The data belong to a study of shared clonotypes between healthy human individuals. Using immunoSEQ multiplex PCR, the repertoire was profiled, and TCRdb retains in-frame clones only, with some absent. The sample has about 980,000 clones; about three quarters are singletons. The clonotype was recovered from a man aged 18 to 29 in good health. Material: memory CD4+ T cells sorted from blood. Stated subset: CD45RA-negative fraction. The chain carries TRBV19 and TRBJ1-3; no firm D call. The CDR3 sequence is CASSIRTPEVRNTIYF. The CDR3 nucleotides read TGTGCCAGTAGTATCCGAACGCCCGAAGTTAGAAACACCATATATTTT.